The 11 T cell receptor beta chains below all came from one sample that was sequenced in a study of OX40 agonist ivuxolimab in advanced cancers. Library construction relied on the immunoSEQ multiplex PCR assay. TCRdb took this table from immuneACCESS and kept in-frame rearrangements with V and J called. Such tables lack part of the clones; where checked against another copy, unresolved V genes explain under half of the gap, and the rest is unexplained. The sample profile shows around 35,000 clones; 85% of them were found once. The biggest ten clones account for roughly 39% of the sample. This material consisted of CD4+ or CD8+ T cells sorted from blood, taken in a trial of the OX40 agonist ivuxolimab. The receptors were sampled from an adult with an advanced solid tumor such as melanoma, head and neck, liver or kidney cancer.

The J gene is TRBJ2-1, the V gene TRBV10-3; either TRBD1 or TRBD2 may fit D (5 bases each). Trimming pared 10 bases from V and 4 bases from J, leaving 17 bases between. Germline V gene data show CDR1 as ENHRY and CDR2 as SYGVKD. This CDR3 is built from 14 residues. In DNA, the CDR3 is TGTGCCACGACGACAGTTAGGGAGTACAATGAGCAGTTCTTC. Amino acids: CATTTVREYNEQFF.

The chain carries TRBV5-3 and TRBJ1-5; 9 bases agree with TRBD1. TRBV5-3 is an open reading frame, and its role is uncertain. The CDR3 sequence is 15 residues long. The V and J ends lost 0 bases and 7 bases, in that order; junction bases with no gene match: 5. CDR3: CARSLEQGARQPQHF. The CDR3 nucleotides read TGTGCCAGAAGCTTGGAACAGGGGGCAAGGCAGCCCCAGCATTTT.

The CDR3 DNA reads TGTGCCAGCAGCGGGGCTAGCGGGACCCTCTACGAGCAGTACTTC. Translation: CASSGASGTLYEQYF. The chain couples TRBV13 to TRBJ2-7; 9 bases are shared with TRBD2. With 5 bases clipped from V and 3 bases from J, the junction kept 8 bases outside the gene matches. The CDR3 is 15 amino acids. CDR1 is PRHDT, CDR2 FYEKMQ, per germline (reference sequence).

The chain is built from TRBV19 and TRBJ1-2; 11 positions agree with TRBD1. The CDR3 extends over 16 amino acids. The V and J ends lost 5 bases and 4 bases, in that order; junction bases with no gene match: 9. CDR1 and CDR2 (germline): LNHDA, SQIVND (reference sequence). CDR3: CASSVLGQGDLYGYTF. The CDR3 DNA reads as TGTGCCAGTAGTGTACTGGGACAGGGGGACCTCTATGGCTACACCTTC.

By sample share, this clone is medium-sized. V is TRBV5-5 and J is TRBJ1-2, with D possibly being TRBD1 (5 bases). V lost 2 bases, J lost 8 bases, and 19 bases lay in between. The CDR3 contains 15 residues. The germline gives CDR1 SGHKS, CDR2 YYEKEE (reference sequence). In DNA form, the CDR3 reads TGTGCCAGCAGCTTTTTGTTAGGGGCATCGGGAGGCTACACCTTC. It yields the protein CASSFLLGASGGYTF.

The chain employs TRBV7-2 and TRBJ2-5, with 12 bases fitting TRBD2. Germline V lookup: CDR1 SGHTA, CDR2 FQGNSA. The ends lost 0 bases at V and 5 bases at J; junction bases unmatched: 4. The CDR3 spans 16 residues. The CDR3 sequence is CASSLAPTSGGETQYF. In DNA, the CDR3 is TGTGCCAGCAGCTTAGCGCCTACTAGCGGGGGGGAGACCCAGTACTTC.

In DNA, the CDR3 is TGTGCCAGCTCCCCGGGCTCAGAGACCCAGTACTTC. It translates to CASSPGSETQYF. The V gene is TRBV2, the J gene TRBJ2-5; unclear D gene. Germline CDR1 and CDR2: SNHLY and FYNNEI. Trimming left V 8 bases short and J 4 bases short, with 11 bases between. This CDR3 is 12 amino acids long.

The rearrangement links TRBV28 to TRBJ2-1; 7 bases align to TRBD1. The CDR3 is 13 amino acids. Germline-derived CDR1 and CDR2 are MDHEN and SYDVKM. V was clipped by 3 bases and J by 5 bases; unmatched bases: 1. In nucleotides, the CDR3 is TGTGCCAGCAGTTTGACAGGGAACAATGAGCAGTTCTTC. Translating gives CASSLTGNNEQFF.

The CDR3 region is CASSQVGTAPEKLFF. CDR3 in DNA: TGCGCCAGCAGCCAAGTCGGGACAGCCCCAGAAAAACTGTTTTTT. This rearrangement joins TRBV4-1 to TRBJ1-4, with TRBD1 identical over 7 bases. Germline V CDR1 and CDR2: MGHRA, YSYEKL. This CDR3 comprises 15 residues. Trimming took 1 base from V and 8 from J; bases not matched to a gene: 7.

This clone appeared once. The V call is TRBV6-4, the J call TRBJ1-6, with TRBD1 as a possible D gene (6 bases). Germline CDR1 reads MRHNA; CDR2 reads SNTAGT. Trimming pared 5 bases from V and 7 bases from J, leaving 9 bases between. This CDR3 is 13 amino acids long. DNA of the CDR3: TGTGCCAGCAGTAAACAGGGCAATTCACCCCTCCACTTT. It translates to CASSKQGNSPLHF.

The chain links TRBV19 to TRBJ2-6, with D perhaps TRBD2 (6 bases). The germline V gene has CDR1 LNHDA and CDR2 SQIVND (reference sequence). V was cut by 1 base and J by 2 bases, with 12 bases left in between. CDR3 size: 17 residues. CDR3 region: CASSIGDGRAGANVLTF. CDR3 sequence (DNA): TGTGCCAGTAGTATAGGGGACGGGAGAGCTGGGGCCAACGTCCTGACTTTC.